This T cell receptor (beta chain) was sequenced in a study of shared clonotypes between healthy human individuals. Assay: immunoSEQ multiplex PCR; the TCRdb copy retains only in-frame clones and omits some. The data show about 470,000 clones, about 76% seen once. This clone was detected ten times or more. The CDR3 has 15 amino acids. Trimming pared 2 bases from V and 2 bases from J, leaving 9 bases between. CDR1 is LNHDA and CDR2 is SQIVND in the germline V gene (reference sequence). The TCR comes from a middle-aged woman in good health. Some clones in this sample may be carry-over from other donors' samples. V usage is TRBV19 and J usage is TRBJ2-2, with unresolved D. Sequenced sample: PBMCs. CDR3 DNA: TGTGCCAGTAGTATACTGCCGGATAACACCGGGGAGCTGTTTTTT. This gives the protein CASSILPDNTGELFF.